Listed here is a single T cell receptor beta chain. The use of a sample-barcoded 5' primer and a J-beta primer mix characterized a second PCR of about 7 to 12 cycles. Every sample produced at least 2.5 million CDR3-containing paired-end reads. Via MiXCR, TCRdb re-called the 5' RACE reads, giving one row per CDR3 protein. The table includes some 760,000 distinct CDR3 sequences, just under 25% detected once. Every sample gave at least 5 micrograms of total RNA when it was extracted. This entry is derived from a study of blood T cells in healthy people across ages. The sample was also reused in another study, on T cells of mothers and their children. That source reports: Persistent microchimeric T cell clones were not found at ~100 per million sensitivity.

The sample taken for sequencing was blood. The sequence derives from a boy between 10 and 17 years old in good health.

The CDR3 DNA reads TGTGCCAGCAGCCGCACTAGCGGGATTGTTGAGACCCAGTACTTC. Translated: CASSRTSGIVETQYF. The chain joins TRBV28 to TRBJ2-5; 10 bases fit TRBD2. Germline values: CDR1 MDHEN, CDR2 SYDVKM. With 6 bases clipped from V and 5 bases from J, the junction kept 9 bases outside the gene matches. The CDR3 runs to 15 residues. The complete variable domain, with remaining parts taken from reference TRBV28 and TRBJ2-5, reads DVKVTQSSRYLVKRTGEKVFLECVQDMDHENMFWYRQDPGLGLRLIYFSYDVKMKEKGDIPEGYSVSREKKERFSLILESASTNQTSMYLCASSRTSGIVETQYFGPGTRLLVL.